Sequencing of this T cell receptor beta chain was carried out in a study of identical twins. Whole-study findings and limits: Abundant beta clonotypes from cord blood had fewer insertions, unlike memory repertoires, which showed none. Not following the same donors, the study drew its conclusions from cross-sectional statistical analysis.

This clonotype was observed many times. Its antigen is currently unknown. This CDR3 is 15 amino acids long. V was pared by 6 bases and J by 1 base, with 13 bases between. TCRdb redid the calling of the 5' RACE reads with MiXCR, one entry per CDR3 protein. The table shows 650,000 to 800,000 distinct CDR3 sequences, with less than 10% occurring only once. In addition, the sample was reused for a study of yellow fever vaccine responses in identical twins. That report adds: In identical twins, vaccine T cell responses appeared partly shared and partly individual.

Specimen: PBMCs. The receptor was derived from a woman aged 18-35 years in good health. The chain employs TRBV12-3 or TRBV12-4 and TRBJ2-1; D gene ambiguous. CDR3 bases: TGTGCCAGCAGCCTCCCCCCGGGTTCCTACAATGAGCAGTTCTTC. Amino acid sequence: CASSLPPGSYNEQFF.